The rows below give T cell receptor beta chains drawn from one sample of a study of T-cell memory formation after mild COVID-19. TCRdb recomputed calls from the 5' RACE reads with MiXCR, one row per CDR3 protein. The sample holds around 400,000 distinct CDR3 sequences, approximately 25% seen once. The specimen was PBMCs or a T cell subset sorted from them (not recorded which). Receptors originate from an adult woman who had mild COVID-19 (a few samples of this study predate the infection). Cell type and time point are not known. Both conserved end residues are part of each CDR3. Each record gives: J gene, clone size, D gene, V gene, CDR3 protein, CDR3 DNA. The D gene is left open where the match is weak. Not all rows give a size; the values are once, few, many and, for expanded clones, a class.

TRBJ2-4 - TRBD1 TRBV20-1 CSAGQGAGRNIQYF TGCAGTGCTGGACAGGGGGCTGGGAGAAACATTCAGTACTTC
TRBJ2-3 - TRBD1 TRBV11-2 CASSLDNWTGGSSTDTQYF TGTGCCAGCAGCTTAGATAACTGGACAGGGGGCTCTAGCACAGATACGCAGTATTTT
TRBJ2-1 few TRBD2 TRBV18 CASSPGTSGRGEQFF TGTGCCAGCTCACCGGGGACTAGCGGGAGGGGAGAGCAGTTCTTC
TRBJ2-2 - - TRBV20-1 CSARDSGANTGELFF TGCAGTGCTAGGGACAGCGGCGCGAACACCGGGGAGCTGTTTTTT
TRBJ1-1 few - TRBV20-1 CSAVLAGHMNTEAFF TGCAGTGCTGTGTTGGCTGGCCACATGAACACTGAAGCTTTCTTT
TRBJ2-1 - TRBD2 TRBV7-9 CASSFQTSVEQFF TGTGCCAGCAGCTTCCAGACTAGCGTTGAGCAGTTCTTC
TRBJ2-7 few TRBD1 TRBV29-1 CSVVGTGPYEQYF TGCAGCGTTGTAGGGACAGGACCCTACGAGCAGTACTTC
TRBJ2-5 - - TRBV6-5 CASSYSPRGSVGTQYF TGTGCCAGCAGTTACTCACCCCGGGGGTCGGTGGGGACCCAGTACTTC
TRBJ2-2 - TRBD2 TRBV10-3 CAISALAGASGELFF TGTGCCATCAGTGCACTAGCGGGAGCTTCCGGGGAGCTGTTTTTT
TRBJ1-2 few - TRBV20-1 CSARAVQGRDGYTF TGCAGTGCTAGAGCGGTGCAGGGCCGGGATGGCTACACCTTC
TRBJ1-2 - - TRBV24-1 CATSSTAGTEANYGYTF TGTGCCACCAGTTCAACCGCCGGGACGGAAGCTAACTATGGCTACACCTTC
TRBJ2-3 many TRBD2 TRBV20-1 CSARGLAGTDTQYF TGCAGTGCTAGAGGGCTAGCGGGCACAGATACGCAGTATTTT
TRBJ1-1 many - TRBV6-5 CASSYSGATEAFF TGTGCCAGCAGTTACTCGGGAGCTACTGAAGCTTTCTTT
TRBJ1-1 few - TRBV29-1 CSVEWGTEAFF TGCAGCGTTGAATGGGGGACTGAAGCTTTCTTT
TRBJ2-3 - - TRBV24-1 CATSARTASDTQYF TGTGCCACCAGTGCTCGCACCGCGTCAGATACGCAGTATTTT
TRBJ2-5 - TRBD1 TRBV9 CASSAGTGEGETQYF TGTGCCAGCAGCGCAGGGACAGGGGAAGGGGAGACCCAGTACTTC
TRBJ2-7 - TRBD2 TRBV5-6 CASSPPGLAAYEQYF TGTGCCAGCAGCCCCCCCGGACTAGCGGCCTACGAGCAGTACTTC
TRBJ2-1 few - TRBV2 CASRANSGNEQFF TGTGCCAGCAGGGCAAACAGTGGCAATGAGCAGTTCTTC
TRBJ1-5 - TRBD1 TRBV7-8 CASSTGTGYQPQHF TGTGCCAGCAGCACAGGGACAGGTTATCAGCCCCAGCATTTT
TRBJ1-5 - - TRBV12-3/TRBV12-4 CASSLVAGQPQHF TGTGCCAGCAGTTTAGTAGCGGGTCAGCCCCAGCATTTT
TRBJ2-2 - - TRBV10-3 CAIKGGESPATGELFF TGTGCCATCAAAGGCGGGGAGTCCCCGGCGACCGGGGAGCTGTTTTTT
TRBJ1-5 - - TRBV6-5 CASSKNQPQHF TGTGCCAGCAGTAAGAATCAGCCCCAGCATTTT
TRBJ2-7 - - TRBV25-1 CASSDSIYEQYF TGTGCCAGCAGTGATTCGATTTACGAGCAGTACTTC
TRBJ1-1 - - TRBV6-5 CASRKQQNTEAFF TGTGCCAGCAGAAAACAGCAAAACACTGAAGCTTTCTTT
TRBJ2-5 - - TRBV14 CASSQTQMETQYF TGTGCCAGCAGCCAAACCCAAATGGAGACCCAGTACTTC
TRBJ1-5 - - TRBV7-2 CASSLGQNNQPQHF TGTGCCAGCAGCTTAGGACAGAACAATCAGCCCCAGCATTTT
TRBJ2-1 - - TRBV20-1 CSASPTRGITRDEQFF TGCAGTGCTAGCCCGACTAGAGGGATAACACGGGATGAGCAGTTCTTC
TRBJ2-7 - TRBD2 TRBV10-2 CASSGGLAGTPNEQYF TGCGCCAGCAGTGGGGGACTAGCGGGAACCCCCAACGAGCAGTACTTC